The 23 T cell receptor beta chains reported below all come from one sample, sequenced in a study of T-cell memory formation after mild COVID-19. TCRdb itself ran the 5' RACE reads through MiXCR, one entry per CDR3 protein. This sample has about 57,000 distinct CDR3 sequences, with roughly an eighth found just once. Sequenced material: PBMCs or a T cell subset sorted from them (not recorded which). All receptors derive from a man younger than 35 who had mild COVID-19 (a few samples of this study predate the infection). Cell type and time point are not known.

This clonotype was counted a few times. The CDR3 DNA reads TGTGCCAGCAGTTTAGGCGTGTCTAGCGTGAGAGATACGCAGTATTTT. This codes for CASSLGVSSVRDTQYF. The J gene is TRBJ2-3, the V gene TRBV27, with D possibly being TRBD2 (6 bases). The CDR3 length is 16 residues. The germline CDR1 and CDR2 sequences are MNHEY and SMNVEV (reference sequence). With 2 bases removed from V and 5 bases from J, the gap between germline ends came to 17 bases.

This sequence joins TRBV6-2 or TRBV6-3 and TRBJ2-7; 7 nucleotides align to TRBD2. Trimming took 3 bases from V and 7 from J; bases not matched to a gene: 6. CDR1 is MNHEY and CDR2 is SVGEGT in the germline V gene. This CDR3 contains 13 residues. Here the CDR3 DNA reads TGTGCCAGCAGTTATTCGGGGGGAGTGGAGCAGTACTTC. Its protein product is CASSYSGGVEQYF.

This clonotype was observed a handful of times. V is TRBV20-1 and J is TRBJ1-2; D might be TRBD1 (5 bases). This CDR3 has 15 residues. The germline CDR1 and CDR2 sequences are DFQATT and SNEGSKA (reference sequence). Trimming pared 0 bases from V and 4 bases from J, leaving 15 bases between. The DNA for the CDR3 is TGCAGTGCTAGAGATTGGGGCGGAGACCTCTATGGCTACACCTTC. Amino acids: CSARDWGGDLYGYTF.

The CDR3 DNA sequence: TGCGCCAGCAGCTCTCACCCTGCCTCTGGGGCCAACGTCCTGACTTTC. Translated, it gives CASSSHPASGANVLTF. The chain links TRBV5-1 to TRBJ2-6, with unresolved D. The CDR3 sequence is 16 residues long. Trimming stripped 3 bases from V and 0 bases from J, with 10 bases between. Germline CDR1 is SGHRS and CDR2 is YFSETQ.

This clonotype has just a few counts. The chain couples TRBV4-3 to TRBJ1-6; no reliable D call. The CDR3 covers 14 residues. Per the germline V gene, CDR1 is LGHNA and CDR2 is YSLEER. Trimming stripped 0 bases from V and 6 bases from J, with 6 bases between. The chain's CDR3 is CASSQEIRNSPLHF. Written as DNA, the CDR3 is TGCGCCAGCAGCCAAGAAATCCGTAATTCACCCCTCCACTTT.

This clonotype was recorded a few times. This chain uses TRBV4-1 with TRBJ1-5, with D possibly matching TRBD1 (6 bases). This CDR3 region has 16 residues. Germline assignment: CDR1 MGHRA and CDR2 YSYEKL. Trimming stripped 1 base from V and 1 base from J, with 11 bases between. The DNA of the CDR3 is TGCGCCAGCAGCCAAGTCAGAGGGGGAAGCAATCAGCCCCAGCATTTT. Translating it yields CASSQVRGGSNQPQHF.

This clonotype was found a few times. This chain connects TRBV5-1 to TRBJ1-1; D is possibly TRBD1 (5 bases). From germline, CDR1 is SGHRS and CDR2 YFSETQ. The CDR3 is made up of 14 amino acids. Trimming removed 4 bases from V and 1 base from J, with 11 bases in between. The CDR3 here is CASSPDTGNTEAFF. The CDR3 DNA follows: TGCGCCAGCAGCCCGGATACAGGGAACACTGAAGCTTTCTTT.

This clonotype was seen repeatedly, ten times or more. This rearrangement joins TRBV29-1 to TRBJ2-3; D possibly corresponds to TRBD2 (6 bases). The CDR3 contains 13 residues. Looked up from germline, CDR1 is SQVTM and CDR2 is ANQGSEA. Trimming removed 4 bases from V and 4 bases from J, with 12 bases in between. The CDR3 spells CSVVGWEADTQYF. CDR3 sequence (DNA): TGCAGCGTTGTGGGCTGGGAGGCAGATACGCAGTATTTT.

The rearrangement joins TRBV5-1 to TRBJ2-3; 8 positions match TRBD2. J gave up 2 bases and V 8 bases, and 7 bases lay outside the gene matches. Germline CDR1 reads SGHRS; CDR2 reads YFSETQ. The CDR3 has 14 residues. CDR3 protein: CASLLADYTDTQYF. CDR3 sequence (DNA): TGCGCCAGTCTACTAGCGGACTACACAGATACGCAGTATTTT.

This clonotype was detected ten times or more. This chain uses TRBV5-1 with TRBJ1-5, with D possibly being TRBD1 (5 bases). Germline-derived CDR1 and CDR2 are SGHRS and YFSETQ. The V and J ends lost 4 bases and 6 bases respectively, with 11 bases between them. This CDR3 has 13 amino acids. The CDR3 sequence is CASSGDPSQPQHF. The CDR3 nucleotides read TGCGCCAGCAGCGGGGACCCCAGTCAGCCCCAGCATTTT.

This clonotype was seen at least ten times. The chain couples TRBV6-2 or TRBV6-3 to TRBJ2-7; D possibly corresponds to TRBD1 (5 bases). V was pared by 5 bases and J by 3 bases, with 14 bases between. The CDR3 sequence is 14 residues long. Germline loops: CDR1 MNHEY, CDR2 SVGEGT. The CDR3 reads CASSQRQKNYEQYV. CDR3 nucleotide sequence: TGTGCCAGCAGTCAGCGACAGAAGAACTACGAGCAGTACGTC.

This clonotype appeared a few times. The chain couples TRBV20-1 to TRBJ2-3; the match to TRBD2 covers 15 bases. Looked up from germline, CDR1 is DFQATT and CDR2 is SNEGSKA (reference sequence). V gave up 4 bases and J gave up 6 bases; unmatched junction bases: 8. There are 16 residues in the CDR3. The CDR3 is CSATTGTSGGWDTQYF. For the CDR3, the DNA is TGCAGTGCTACCACCGGGACTAGCGGGGGGTGGGATACGCAGTATTTT.

CDR3 amino acids: CASSRGQGARQETQYF. CDR3 DNA: TGCGCCAGCAGTCGTGGACAGGGGGCCCGGCAAGAGACCCAGTACTTC. This rearrangement joins TRBV23-1 to TRBJ2-5, with 11 bases lining up with TRBD1. TRBV23-1 is known as an ORF, though its function is uncertain. The CDR3 extends over 16 amino acids. V trimming: 4 bases; J trimming: 2 bases; junction bases outside the gene matches: 6.

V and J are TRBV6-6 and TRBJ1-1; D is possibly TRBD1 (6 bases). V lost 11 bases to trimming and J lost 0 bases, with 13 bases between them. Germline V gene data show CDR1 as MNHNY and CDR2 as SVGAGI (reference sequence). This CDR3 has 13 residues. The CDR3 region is CAVFRGMNTEAFF. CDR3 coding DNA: TGTGCCGTGTTCAGGGGCATGAACACTGAAGCTTTCTTT.

CDR3 residues: CASSQGHQGVLYGYTF. DNA for the CDR3: TGCGCCAGCAGCCAAGGACATCAGGGGGTATTATATGGCTACACCTTC. The gene calls are TRBV4-3 and TRBJ1-2, with 7 positions matching TRBD1. The J segment lost 5 bases and the V segment lost 1 base, leaving 10 bases of the junction unmatched. This CDR3 is 16 amino acids long. Germline CDR1 reads LGHNA; CDR2 reads YSLEER.

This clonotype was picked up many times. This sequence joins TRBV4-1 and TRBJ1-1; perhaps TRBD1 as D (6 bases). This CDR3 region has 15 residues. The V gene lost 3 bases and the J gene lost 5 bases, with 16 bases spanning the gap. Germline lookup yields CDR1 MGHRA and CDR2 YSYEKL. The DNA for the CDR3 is TGCGCCAGCAGCCATACGGTAAGGGGGAGGACTGAAGCTTTCTTT. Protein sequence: CASSHTVRGRTEAFF.

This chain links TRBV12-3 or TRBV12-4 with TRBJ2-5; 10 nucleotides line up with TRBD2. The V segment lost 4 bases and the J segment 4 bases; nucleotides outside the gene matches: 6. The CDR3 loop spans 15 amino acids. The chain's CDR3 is CASSSERGGRETQYF. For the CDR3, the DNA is TGTGCCAGCAGTTCGGAGCGGGGGGGAAGAGAGACCCAGTACTTC.

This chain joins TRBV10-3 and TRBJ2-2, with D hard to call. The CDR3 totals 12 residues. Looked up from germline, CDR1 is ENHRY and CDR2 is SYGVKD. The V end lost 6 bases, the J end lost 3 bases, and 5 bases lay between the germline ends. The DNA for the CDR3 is TGTGCCATCAGCCGGGACACCGGGGAGCTGTTTTTT. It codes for CAISRDTGELFF.

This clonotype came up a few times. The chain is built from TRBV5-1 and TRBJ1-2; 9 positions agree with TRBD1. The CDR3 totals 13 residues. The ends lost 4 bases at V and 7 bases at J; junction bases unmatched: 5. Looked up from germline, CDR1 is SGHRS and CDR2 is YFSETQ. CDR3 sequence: CASSPGQGGGYTF. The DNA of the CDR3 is TGCGCCAGCAGCCCGGGACAGGGTGGTGGCTACACCTTC. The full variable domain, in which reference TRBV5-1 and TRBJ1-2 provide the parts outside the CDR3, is KAGVTQTPRYLIKTRGQQVTLSCSPISGHRSVSWYQQTPGQGLQFLFEYFSETQRNKGNFPGRFSGRQFSNSRSEMNVSTLELGDSALYLCASSPGQGGGYTFGSGTRLTVV.

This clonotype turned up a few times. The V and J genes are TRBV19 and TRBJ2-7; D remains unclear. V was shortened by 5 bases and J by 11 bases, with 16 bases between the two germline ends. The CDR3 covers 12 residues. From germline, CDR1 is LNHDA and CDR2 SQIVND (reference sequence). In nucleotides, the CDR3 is TGTGCCAGTAGTCCCGCATACCGTCTGGAGTACGTC. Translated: CASSPAYRLEYV.

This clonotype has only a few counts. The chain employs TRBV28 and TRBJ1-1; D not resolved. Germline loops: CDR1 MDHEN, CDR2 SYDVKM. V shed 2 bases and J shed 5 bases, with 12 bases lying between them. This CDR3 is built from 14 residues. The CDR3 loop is CASSLAPGGTEAFF. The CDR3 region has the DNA TGTGCCAGCAGTTTAGCTCCGGGAGGGACTGAAGCTTTCTTT.

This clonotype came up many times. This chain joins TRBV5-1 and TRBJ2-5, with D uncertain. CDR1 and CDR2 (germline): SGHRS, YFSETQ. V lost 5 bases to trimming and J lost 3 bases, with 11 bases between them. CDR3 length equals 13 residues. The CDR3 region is CASRRQAEETQYF. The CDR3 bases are TGCGCCAGCAGACGGCAGGCCGAAGAGACCCAGTACTTC.

CDR3 sequence (DNA): TGTGCCAGCAGCCCCGGGACAAGGACTAACTATGGCTACACCTTC. Protein: CASSPGTRTNYGYTF. J is TRBJ1-2 and V is TRBV7-3, with a possible D match to TRBD1 (6 bases). CDR1 and CDR2 from the germline V gene are SGHTA and FQGTGA. Trimming took 5 bases from V and 0 from J, leaving 13 bases between them. The CDR3 covers 15 residues.